This TCR beta chain is from a study of blood T cell repertoires in COVID-19. TCRdb's copy holds only in-frame clones and misses some; the assay was immunoSEQ multiplex PCR. The data contain some 200,000 clones, approximately 84% of them seen just once; the ten biggest clones take up about 4.8%. The CDR3 covers 12 residues. V was shortened by 4 bases and J by 14 bases, with 12 bases between the two germline ends. From germline, CDR1 is MRHNA and CDR2 SNTAGT. This chain connects TRBV6-4 to TRBJ1-6; no definite D call. The sample taken for sequencing was peripheral blood. The sequence was obtained from a man between 50 and 59 years old with acute or convalescent COVID-19. CDR3 sequence: CASSVDGRSLHF. CDR3 bases: TGTGCCAGCAGTGTCGACGGGAGGTCCCTCCACTTT.